The rows below give T cell receptor beta chains drawn from one sample of a study of blood T cell repertoires in COVID-19. TCRdb's table, derived via immunoSEQ multiplex PCR, lists solely in-frame clones and lacks some. The sample lists a few hundred thousand clones, around 85% occurring once. The sample consisted of PBMCs or T cells enriched from blood (not recorded which). The receptors come from a man in his thirties or forties who had recovered from COVID-19. Both conserved end residues are part of each CDR3. Fields, in order: J gene, V gene, clone size, CDR3 protein. The listing skips clone size in some rows; elsewhere it reads once, few, many or a size class.

TRBJ1-2 | TRBV6-2/TRBV6-3 | . | CASSRGWAGYTF
TRBJ2-2 | TRBV11-2 | . | CASSLGQNTGELFF
TRBJ2-7 | TRBV6-1 | . | CASSERQGRTSGVGYGTYEQYF
TRBJ1-6 | TRBV6-6 | few | CASNQGFRGRSPLHF
TRBJ2-5 | TRBV21-1 | . | CASSNPNLDRNAKETQYF
TRBJ1-1 | TRBV10-3 | few | CATNNRGHTEAFF
TRBJ2-1 | TRBV5-6 | once | CASSLGGSVLYYNEQFF
TRBJ2-1 | TRBV7-2 | . | CASSLGHEDREQFF
TRBJ1-2 | TRBV7-9 | . | CASSLTQGYGYTF
TRBJ2-3 | TRBV4-1 | . | CASSQGGLAGGLTDTQYF
TRBJ1-4 | TRBV27 | . | CASSTDRRNEKLFF
TRBJ2-3 | TRBV9 | . | CASSVAQGADTQYF
TRBJ1-4 | TRBV4-1 | few | CASSPGRQLNEKLFF
TRBJ1-2 | TRBV5-4 | . | CASSLQGIPNYGYTF
TRBJ2-1 | TRBV6-5 | . | CASSYAGQGSNEQFF
TRBJ2-1 | TRBV20-1 | few | CSASLAGRVGWQFF
TRBJ1-2 | TRBV7-2 | few | CASSSNRVSYTF
TRBJ1-5 | TRBV19 | few | CASRALGGIQPQHF
TRBJ2-1 | TRBV30 | . | CAWSPPLLAREQFF
TRBJ1-2 | TRBV11-3 | . | CASSHPTGGGDYGYTF
TRBJ2-1 | TRBV11-2 | . | CASSYRRGSDYNEQFF
TRBJ2-1 | TRBV6-5 | . | CASGIAGGPVNEQFF
TRBJ2-2 | TRBV19 | . | CASSIDSRAGELFF